This TCR beta chain was obtained from a study of T cell repertoires in cytomegalovirus infection. Overall study: A matching HLA type, together with CMV infection, was signaled by public TCR beta signatures.

MiXCR was run by TCRdb on the reads, yielding one entry per CDR3 protein. The profile covers some 97,000 distinct CDR3 sequences, with 23% appearing a single time and roughly two fifths taken by the ten largest. The V and J ends lost 1 base and 4 bases respectively, with 14 bases between them. The CDR3 runs to 16 residues. Looked up from germline, CDR1 is MGHRA and CDR2 is YSYEKL. The material sequenced was CD8+ T cells from PBMCs. This chain links TRBV4-1 with TRBJ2-1; D may correspond to TRBD1 or TRBD2 (6 bases each). The TCR originated in a human donor in good health (CMV status not recorded). Some clones in this sample may be carry-over from other donors' samples. The CDR3 DNA sequence: TGCGCCAGCAGCCAAGGCGAGACAGGACTATACAATGAGCAGTTCTTC. Protein: CASSQGETGLYNEQFF.